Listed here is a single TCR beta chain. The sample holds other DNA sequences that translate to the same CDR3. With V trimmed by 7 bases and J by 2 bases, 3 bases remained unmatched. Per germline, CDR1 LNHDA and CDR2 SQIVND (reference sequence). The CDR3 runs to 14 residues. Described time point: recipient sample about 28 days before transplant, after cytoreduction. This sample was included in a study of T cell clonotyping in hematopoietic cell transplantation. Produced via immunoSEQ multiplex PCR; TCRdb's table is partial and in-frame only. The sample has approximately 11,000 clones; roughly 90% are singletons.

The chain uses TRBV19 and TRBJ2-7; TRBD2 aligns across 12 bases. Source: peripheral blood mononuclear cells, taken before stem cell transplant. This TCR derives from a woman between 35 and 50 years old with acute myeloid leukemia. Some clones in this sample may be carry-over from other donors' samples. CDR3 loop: CASKRLAGAYEQYF. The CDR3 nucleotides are TGTGCCAGTAAGAGACTAGCGGGGGCCTACGAGCAGTACTTC.